This T cell receptor (beta chain) was obtained from a study of regulatory T cells in long-lasting Graves disease. Trimming cost V 4 bases and J 4 bases; bases outside gene matches: 9. Germline assignment: CDR1 LGHDT and CDR2 YNNKEL (reference sequence). The CDR3 extends over 16 amino acids. Time point reported: newly diagnosed GD, antithyroid drugs for less than 3 months. The TCR library used RNA extracted from PBMCs. Construction of TCR beta libraries relied on iRepertoire HTBI primers and on Arm-PCR targeting CDR3 regions. Using its own MiXCR run on the multiplex PCR reads, TCRdb lists one record per CDR3 protein. The sample contains under 400,000 distinct CDR3 sequences, over 15% of which appear only once. This clonotype appeared many times. These data were also filed under a second study, of T cells in Graves' hyperthyroidism and ophthalmopathy. That work contributes: Graves' hyperthyroidism showing no ophthalmopathy progression within 18 months was considered stable. Diagnoses used clinical symptoms, serum thyroxine and TRAb, thyroid ultrasound and orbital computed tomography.

The chain links TRBV3-1 to TRBJ2-1; 8 bases map to TRBD2. This specimen consisted of peripheral blood mononuclear cells (PBMCs), obtained at new diagnosis, from a patient treated with antithyroid drugs. The origin of this receptor is a man in his forties or fifties with Graves disease. The CDR3 is CASSPLSGGFYNEQFF. The CDR3 DNA sequence: TGTGCCAGCAGCCCCTTAAGCGGGGGATTTTACAATGAGCAGTTCTTC.